These T cell receptor beta chains were read from a single sample in a study of blood T cells in healthy people across ages. MiXCR, applied by TCRdb to the 5' RACE reads, yields one record per CDR3 protein. The data hold about 730,000 distinct CDR3 sequences, with roughly 41% observed a single time. The material sequenced was blood. These TCRs come from an older woman in good health. CDR3s include the opening cysteine and the closing phenylalanine or tryptophan. The order of the fields is V gene, J gene, D gene, clone size, CDR3 protein, CDR3 DNA. The D gene is left open where the match is weak. Expanded clones are given a class, and other clones once, few, many or no size at all.

TRBV15	TRBJ1-1	NA	few	CATSRATGANTEAFF	TGTGCCACCAGCAGAGCCACAGGAGCGAACACTGAAGCTTTCTTT
TRBV3-1	TRBJ1-1	TRBD1	NA	CASSADRRKRAFF	TGTGCCAGCAGCGCGGACAGGAGGAAGAGGGCTTTCTTT
TRBV3-1	TRBJ2-1	TRBD2	NA	CASSQAASGRNEQFF	TGTGCCAGCAGCCAAGCGGCTAGCGGGAGGAATGAGCAGTTCTTC
TRBV20-1	TRBJ1-1	NA	NA	CGTPGGNTEAFF	TGCGGTACTCCAGGCGGGAACACTGAAGCTTTCTTT
TRBV18	TRBJ2-7	NA	NA	CASSPQGHYEQYF	TGTGCCAGCTCACCACAGGGCCACTACGAGCAGTACTTC
TRBV5-1	TRBJ2-3	NA	many	CASSLQGLSTDTQYF	TGCGCCAGCAGCTTACAGGGTTTAAGCACAGATACGCAGTATTTT
TRBV19	TRBJ2-5	NA	NA	CASSVDHYEETQYF	TGTGCCAGTAGTGTCGACCACTACGAAGAGACCCAGTACTTC
TRBV12-3/TRBV12-4	TRBJ2-1	TRBD2	few	CASSRASGTLYNEQFF	TGTGCCAGCAGCCGGGCTAGCGGGACCCTCTACAATGAGCAGTTCTTC
TRBV7-2	TRBJ2-1	NA	NA	CACSLEVGEQFF	TGTGCCTGCAGCTTAGAGGTGGGAGAGCAGTTCTTC
TRBV20-1	TRBJ1-1	NA	few	CSALDRVNTEAFF	TGCAGTGCTCTGGACAGAGTGAACACTGAAGCTTTCTTT
TRBV10-3	TRBJ2-1	NA	NA	CAISESGLAGEQFF	TGTGCCATCAGTGAGTCGGGTCTAGCCGGTGAGCAGTTCTTC
TRBV5-1	TRBJ1-1	NA	NA	CASSPAGKVAFF	TGCGCCAGCAGCCCAGCAGGCAAGGTTGCTTTCTTT
TRBV7-2	TRBJ2-7	NA	NA	CASSSFDRIEQYF	TGTGCCAGCAGCTCTTTTGACAGGATCGAGCAGTACTTC
TRBV7-2	TRBJ2-5	TRBD2	NA	CASSSLAGLRKETQYF	TGTGCCAGCAGCTCACTAGCGGGCTTAAGAAAAGAGACCCAGTACTTC
TRBV23-1	TRBJ1-2	NA	NA	CASSQSQLNGPGGYYGYTF	TGCGCCAGCAGTCAATCGCAGCTCAACGGACCGGGGGGCTACTATGGCTACACCTTC
TRBV20-1	TRBJ2-1	TRBD1	NA	CSARDTGTGSDNNEQFF	TGCAGTGCTAGAGATACCGGGACAGGGTCGGATAACAATGAGCAGTTCTTC
TRBV9	TRBJ2-3	NA	NA	CASSVQGKPDTQYF	TGTGCCAGCAGCGTACAGGGAAAGCCAGATACGCAGTATTTT
TRBV7-3	TRBJ2-1	TRBD1	few	CASSLTGTGGALTYNEQFF	TGTGCCAGCAGCTTAACAGGGACAGGGGGCGCATTAACCTACAATGAGCAGTTCTTC
TRBV5-6	TRBJ1-6	NA	NA	CASSVVSQFASPLHF	TGTGCCAGCAGCGTGGTCTCTCAATTCGCATCACCCCTCCACTTT
TRBV11-2	TRBJ1-2	NA	few	CASSLGGPGTNYGYTF	TGTGCCAGCAGCTTAGGAGGCCCTGGGACTAACTATGGCTACACCTTC
TRBV27	TRBJ2-1	NA	many	CASSSLAGYNEQFF	TGTGCCAGCAGCTCCCTAGCCGGATACAATGAGCAGTTCTTC
TRBV9	TRBJ2-6	NA	few	CASSVGLTGGVSGANVLTF	TGTGCCAGCAGCGTAGGTCTTACAGGGGGGGTCTCTGGGGCCAACGTCCTGACTTTC
TRBV9	TRBJ2-7	NA	many	CASSVDAGGTYEQYF	TGTGCCAGCAGCGTAGATGCAGGGGGGACCTACGAGCAGTACTTC
TRBV6-5	TRBJ2-7	NA	NA	CASSYATPQGSSYEQYF	TGTGCCAGCAGTTACGCGACTCCCCAGGGGAGCTCTTACGAGCAGTACTTC
TRBV5-1	TRBJ1-6	NA	few	CASSSAIGTYNSPLHF	TGCGCCAGCAGCTCGGCTATCGGGACCTATAATTCACCCCTCCACTTT
TRBV20-1	TRBJ2-1	TRBD2	NA	CTSSDGRGGPEQFF	TGCACATCCTCAGACGGGCGGGGGGGCCCCGAGCAGTTCTTC
TRBV20-1	TRBJ2-1	NA	few	CSARDLEGYNEQFF	TGCAGTGCTAGAGATCTGGAGGGATACAATGAGCAGTTCTTC
TRBV20-1	TRBJ2-5	TRBD2	NA	CSARGQGLANLGGETQYF	TGCAGTGCTAGAGGGCAGGGACTAGCCAACCTCGGGGGGGAGACCCAGTACTTC
TRBV20-1	TRBJ2-3	NA	few	CSARIGEAADTQYF	TGCAGTGCTAGAATCGGGGAGGCGGCAGATACGCAGTATTTT
TRBV7-2	TRBJ2-5	NA	few	CASSLNQGSSETQYF	TGTGCCAGCAGCTTAAATCAGGGGAGTTCAGAGACCCAGTACTTC
TRBV12-3/TRBV12-4	TRBJ2-7	TRBD1	few	CASSPQGAAYEQYF	TGTGCCAGCAGTCCTCAGGGGGCTGCCTACGAGCAGTACTTC
TRBV5-1	TRBJ2-5	TRBD1	NA	CASSRGGQGITETQYF	TGCGCCAGCAGCCGAGGGGGACAGGGGATCACGGAGACCCAGTACTTC
TRBV19	TRBJ2-6	TRBD2	NA	CASSIYGRVGANVLTF	TGTGCCAGTAGTATCTACGGGAGGGTTGGGGCCAACGTCCTGACTTTC
TRBV3-1	TRBJ1-1	TRBD1	few	CASTSGGFGTEAFF	TGTGCCAGCACCTCAGGGGGGTTTGGCACTGAAGCTTTCTTT
TRBV2	TRBJ1-5	NA	NA	CASSVPGNQPQHF	TGTGCCAGCAGTGTCCCAGGGAATCAGCCCCAGCATTTT
TRBV9	TRBJ2-3	NA	many	CASSVGGTDTQYF	TGTGCCAGCAGCGTAGGTGGCACAGATACGCAGTATTTT
TRBV7-9	TRBJ2-1	NA	NA	CASSPPEGNEQFF	TGTGCCAGCAGCCCACCGGAGGGGAATGAGCAGTTCTTC
TRBV3-1	TRBJ2-1	NA	NA	CASSQDSSSEQFF	TGTGCCAGCAGCCAAGATTCTTCCAGTGAGCAGTTCTTC
TRBV20-1	TRBJ2-7	NA	NA	CSASSRNGRGEQYF	TGCAGTGCTAGTTCTAGGAACGGTCGAGGGGAGCAGTACTTC
TRBV4-2	TRBJ2-7	TRBD1	few	CASSPSQGVYEQYF	TGTGCCAGCAGCCCCAGTCAGGGGGTGTACGAGCAGTACTTC
TRBV7-9	TRBJ1-1	TRBD1	NA	CASSSPTGTASRAFF	TGTGCCAGCAGCTCACCTACCGGGACAGCATCCCGAGCTTTCTTT